This T cell receptor (beta chain) was documented in a study of blood T cell repertoires in COVID-19. Study in general: PBMCs, B-cell-depleted T cells, or T cells provided the cDNA or gDNA that made up the material.

In the original analysis: Estimation of nucleated cell counts was performed using reference gene primer amplification. Assay used: immunoSEQ multiplex PCR; TCRdb lists only in-frame clones, some missing. The DNA gave D and trimming, while V, J and clone size come from that table. The sample has 170,000 or so clones, approximately 86% seen once. V lost 3 bases, J lost 4 bases, and 16 bases lay in between. Germline V gives CDR1 MNHEY, CDR2 SMNVEV (reference sequence). The CDR3 spans 15 residues. The chain recombines TRBV27 with TRBJ2-7, with TRBD1 as a possible D gene (6 bases). Sequencing was done on a sample of peripheral blood. The source of this sequence is a man aged 60-69 years with COVID-19, enrolled during active disease. The CDR3 DNA reads as TGTGCCAGCAGTTTTTTTTCGTTACAGGGATACGAGCAGTACTTC. Protein sequence: CASSFFSLQGYEQYF.